This entry features one TCR beta chain sequence. Its antigen remains unidentified. No base-level quality is on record; no much larger clone is a single base apart. The patients picked for sequencing were ones in whom flow cytometry had shown an expansion of CD8+CD57+ cells. All patients had severe acquired aplastic anemia diagnosed by International Study of Aplastic Anemia and Agranulocytosis and Camitta criteria. Patients had received no therapy at the time of blood sampling. TCR repertoires of sorted CD4+ and CD8+ blood T cells from severe aplastic anemia patients and healthy subjects were deep-sequenced in the study. In the USA, patient enrollment took place under clinicaltrials.gov protocols 00001620, 01623167, 00001397, 00071045, 00081523 and 00961064. Ficoll-Paque density gradient centrifugation was used to isolate peripheral blood mononuclear cells. Before DNA extraction, CD4+ and CD8+ T cells were sorted by FACS or by magnetic beads.

This sample was included in a study of CD8+CD57+ T cells in acquired aplastic anemia (dated 2018 in TCRdb). About the full investigation: Extracted DNA from sorted CD4+ and CD8+ cells averaged approximately 3 ug, ranging from roughly 0.17 to 30 ug. A CD8+CD57+ expansion meant a frequency higher than the mean frequency seen in healthy subjects. Results the study describes overall, beyond this receptor: Patients and healthy controls showed no significant difference in CD8+ Simpson's diversity (P=0.060). Fewer than 35 CD8+ CDR3 sequences were found to be shared between patients and controls, but these sequences appeared to be highly expressed in patients and within the immunodominant clones of the patients.

After removal of 5 bases from V and 5 bases from J, the junction retains 5 bases not matched to a gene. The CDR3 runs 13 residues from the cysteine to the phenylalanine. Here the CDR3 DNA is all that survives: 39 bases in frame from base 1. Via the germline V gene, CDR1 is SGHRS and CDR2 YFSETQ. TCR beta VDJ combination and CDR3 sequence profiling used genomic DNA as the template. An Illumina HiSeq 2000 was the platform used for TCR repertoire sequencing. The published analysis was carried out like this. TRBV/TRBJ rearrangement plots, CDR3 size and DJ length profiles, and Simpson's diversity index were used to evaluate the repertoires. The most abundant DNA sequence in the deep sequencing data was defined as the immunodominant clone. CDR3 amino acid sequences were checked for sharing across subjects and were also compared against the VDJdb database and published repertoires. In TCRdb, the public reads were trimmed at Q25 with fastp and aligned with MiXCR, with productive beta chains retained. Rows with one shared CDR3 protein collapse into an entry with the most common genes and DNA. Clone size and V and J calls follow TCRdb, not the original study. The sample records about 98,000 distinct CDR3 sequences, approximately 73% of which are singletons. The ten largest make up less than 75% of the sample.

This sequence uses TRBV5-1 and TRBJ2-3, and TRBD2 matches 7 of the central bases. The sample taken for sequencing was sorted CD4+, CD8+, or CD8+CD57+ T cells (not recorded which) from PBMCs. This clonotype was sampled from a human donor with aplastic anemia. The nucleotides are TGCGCCAGCAGGGCTAGCGGTTTAGATACGCAGTATTTT. It is translated as CASRASGLDTQYF. Extended through the reference TRBV5-1 and TRBJ2-3 proteins, this CDR3 yields the full variable domain: KAGVTQTPRYLIKTRGQQVTLSCSPISGHRSVSWYQQTPGQGLQFLFEYFSETQRNKGNFPGRFSGRQFSNSRSEMNVSTLELGDSALYLCASRASGLDTQYFGPGTRLTVL.